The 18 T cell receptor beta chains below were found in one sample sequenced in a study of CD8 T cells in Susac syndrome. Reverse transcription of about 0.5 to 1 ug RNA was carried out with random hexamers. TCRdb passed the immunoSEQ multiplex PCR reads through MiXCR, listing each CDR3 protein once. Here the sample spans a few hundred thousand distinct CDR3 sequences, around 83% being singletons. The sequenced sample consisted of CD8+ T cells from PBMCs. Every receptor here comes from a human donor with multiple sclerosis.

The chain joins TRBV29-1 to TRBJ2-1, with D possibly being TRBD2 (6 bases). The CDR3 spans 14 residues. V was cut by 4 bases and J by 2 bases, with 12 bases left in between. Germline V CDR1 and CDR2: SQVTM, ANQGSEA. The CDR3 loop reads CSVVRAGTYNEQFF. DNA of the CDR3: TGCAGCGTTGTAAGAGCGGGTACCTACAATGAGCAGTTCTTC.

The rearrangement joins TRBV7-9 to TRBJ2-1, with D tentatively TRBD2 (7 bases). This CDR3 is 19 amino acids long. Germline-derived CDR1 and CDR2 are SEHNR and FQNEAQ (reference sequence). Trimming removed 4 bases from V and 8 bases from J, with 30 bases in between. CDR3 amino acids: CASSSLAGTGTKPPHEQFF. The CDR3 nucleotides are TGTGCCAGCAGCTCGTTAGCCGGAACAGGGACTAAACCTCCACATGAGCAGTTCTTC.

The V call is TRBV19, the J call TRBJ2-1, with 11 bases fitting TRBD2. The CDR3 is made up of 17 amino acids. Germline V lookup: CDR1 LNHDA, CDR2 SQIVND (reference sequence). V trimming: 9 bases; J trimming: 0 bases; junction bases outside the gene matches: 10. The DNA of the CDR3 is TGTGCCAGCCTTTCCCGCACTAGCGGGAGCTCCTACAATGAGCAGTTCTTC. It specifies CASLSRTSGSSYNEQFF.

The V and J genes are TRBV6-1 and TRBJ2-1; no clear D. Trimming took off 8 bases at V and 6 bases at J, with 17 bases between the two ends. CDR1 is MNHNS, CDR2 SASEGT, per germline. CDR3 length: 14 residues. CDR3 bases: TGTGCCAGCTCGGACGGATCGTGGGCCAATGAGCAGTTCTTC. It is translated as CASSDGSWANEQFF.

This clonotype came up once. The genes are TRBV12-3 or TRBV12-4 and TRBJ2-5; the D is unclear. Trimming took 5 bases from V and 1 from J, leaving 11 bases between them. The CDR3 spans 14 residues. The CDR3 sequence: CASSTYRSQETQYF. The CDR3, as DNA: TGTGCCAGCAGTACCTACAGATCCCAAGAGACCCAGTACTTC.

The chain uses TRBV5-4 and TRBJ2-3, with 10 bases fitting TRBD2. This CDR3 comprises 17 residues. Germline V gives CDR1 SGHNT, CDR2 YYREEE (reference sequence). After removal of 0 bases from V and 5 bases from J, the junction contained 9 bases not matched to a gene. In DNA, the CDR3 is TGTGCCAGCAGCTTGGAAGGTCTAGCGGGAGAGGGAGATACGCAGTATTTT. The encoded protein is CASSLEGLAGEGDTQYF. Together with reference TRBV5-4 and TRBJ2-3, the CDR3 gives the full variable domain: ETGVTQSPTHLIKTRGQQVTLRCSSQSGHNTVSWYQQALGQGPQFIFQYYREEENGRGNFPPRFSGLQFPNYSSELNVNALELDDSALYLCASSLEGLAGEGDTQYFGPGTRLTVL.

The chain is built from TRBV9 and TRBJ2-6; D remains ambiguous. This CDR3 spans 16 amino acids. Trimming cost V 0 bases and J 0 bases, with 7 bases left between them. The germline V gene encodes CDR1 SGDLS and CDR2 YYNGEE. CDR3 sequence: CASSVEGTSGANVLTF. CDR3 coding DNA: TGTGCCAGCAGCGTAGAAGGAACCTCTGGGGCCAACGTCCTGACTTTC.

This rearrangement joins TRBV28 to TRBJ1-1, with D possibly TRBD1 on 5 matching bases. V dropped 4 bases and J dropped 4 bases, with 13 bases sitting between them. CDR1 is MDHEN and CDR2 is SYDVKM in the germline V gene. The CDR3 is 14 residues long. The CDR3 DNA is TGTGCCAGCAGTTCGACAGTGAGAGGCACTGAAGCTTTCTTT. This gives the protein CASSSTVRGTEAFF.

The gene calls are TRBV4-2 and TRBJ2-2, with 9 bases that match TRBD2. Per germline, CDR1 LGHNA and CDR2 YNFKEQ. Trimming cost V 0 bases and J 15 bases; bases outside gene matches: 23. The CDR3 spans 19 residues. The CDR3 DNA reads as TGTGCCAGCAGCCAAGAGACCAAGCGGGAGGCCGACACCGGGGACTCGATGTTTTTT. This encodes CASSQETKREADTGDSMFF.

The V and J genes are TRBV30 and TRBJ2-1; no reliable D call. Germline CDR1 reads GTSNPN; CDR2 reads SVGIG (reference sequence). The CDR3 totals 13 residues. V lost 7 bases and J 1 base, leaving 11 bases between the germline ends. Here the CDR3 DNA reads TGTGCCTACCTCGGTAGGTCCTACAATGAGCAGTTCTTC. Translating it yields CAYLGRSYNEQFF.

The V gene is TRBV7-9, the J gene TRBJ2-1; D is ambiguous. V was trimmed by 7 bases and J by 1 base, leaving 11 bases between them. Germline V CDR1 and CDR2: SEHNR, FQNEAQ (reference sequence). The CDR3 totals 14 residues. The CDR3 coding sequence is TGTGCCAGCATAGGGAAACGGTCCTACAATGAGCAGTTCTTC. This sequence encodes CASIGKRSYNEQFF. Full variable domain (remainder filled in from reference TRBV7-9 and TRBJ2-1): DTGVSQNPRHKITKRGQNVTFRCDPISEHNRLYWYRQTLGQGPEFLTYFQNEAQLEKSRLLSDRFSAERPKGSFSTLEIQRTEQGDSAMYLCASIGKRSYNEQFFGPGTRLTVL.

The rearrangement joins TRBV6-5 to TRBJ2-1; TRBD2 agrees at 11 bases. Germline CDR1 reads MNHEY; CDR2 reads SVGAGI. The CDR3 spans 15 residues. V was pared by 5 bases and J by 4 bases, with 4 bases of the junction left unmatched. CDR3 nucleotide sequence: TGTGCCAGCAGTACCGGGACTAGCGGATACAATGAGCAGTTCTTC. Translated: CASSTGTSGYNEQFF.

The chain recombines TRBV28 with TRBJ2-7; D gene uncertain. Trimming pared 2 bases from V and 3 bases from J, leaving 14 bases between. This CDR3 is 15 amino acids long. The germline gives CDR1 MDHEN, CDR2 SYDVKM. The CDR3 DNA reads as TGTGCCAGCAGTTTAACCCAGCTGGGGTTCTACGAGCAGTACTTC. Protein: CASSLTQLGFYEQYF. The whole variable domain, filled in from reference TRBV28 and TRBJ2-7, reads DVKVTQSSRYLVKRTGEKVFLECVQDMDHENMFWYRQDPGLGLRLIYFSYDVKMKEKGDIPEGYSVSREKKERFSLILESASTNQTSMYLCASSLTQLGFYEQYFGPGTRLTVT.

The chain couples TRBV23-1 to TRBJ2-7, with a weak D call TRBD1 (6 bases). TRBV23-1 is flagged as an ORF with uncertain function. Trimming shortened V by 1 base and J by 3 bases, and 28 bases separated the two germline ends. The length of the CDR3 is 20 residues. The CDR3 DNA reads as TGCGCCAGCAGTCAATTAGGGGTCCAGGGCCAGGGGCAGAGGAACTACGAGCAGTACTTC. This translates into CASSQLGVQGQGQRNYEQYF.

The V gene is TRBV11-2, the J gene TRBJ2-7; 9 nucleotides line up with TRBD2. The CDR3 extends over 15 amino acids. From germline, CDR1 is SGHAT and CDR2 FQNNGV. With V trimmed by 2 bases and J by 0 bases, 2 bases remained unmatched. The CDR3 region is CASSLLSGSSYEQYF. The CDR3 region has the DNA TGTGCCAGCAGCTTACTTAGCGGGAGCTCCTACGAGCAGTACTTC.

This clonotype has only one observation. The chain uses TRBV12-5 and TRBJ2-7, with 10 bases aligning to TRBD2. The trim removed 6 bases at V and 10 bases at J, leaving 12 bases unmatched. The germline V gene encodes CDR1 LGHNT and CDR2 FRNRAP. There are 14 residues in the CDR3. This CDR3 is CASGTPGLAGDQYF. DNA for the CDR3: TGTGCTAGTGGCACCCCGGGTCTAGCGGGAGATCAGTACTTC.

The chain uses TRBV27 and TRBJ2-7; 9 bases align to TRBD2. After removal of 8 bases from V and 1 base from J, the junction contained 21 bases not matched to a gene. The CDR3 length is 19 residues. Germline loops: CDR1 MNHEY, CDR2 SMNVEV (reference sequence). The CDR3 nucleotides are TGTGCCAGCCTTACCGTGCGGGCGGGAGGGCCAGGAGGTTCCTACGAGCAGTACTTC. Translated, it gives CASLTVRAGGPGGSYEQYF.

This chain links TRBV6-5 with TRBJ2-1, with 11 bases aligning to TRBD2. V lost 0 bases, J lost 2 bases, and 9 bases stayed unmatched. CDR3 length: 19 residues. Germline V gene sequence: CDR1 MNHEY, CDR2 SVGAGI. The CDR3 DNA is TGTGCCAGCAGTTACTCGAGGGCTGGGACTAGCGGTACCTACAATGAGCAGTTCTTC. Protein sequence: CASSYSRAGTSGTYNEQFF.